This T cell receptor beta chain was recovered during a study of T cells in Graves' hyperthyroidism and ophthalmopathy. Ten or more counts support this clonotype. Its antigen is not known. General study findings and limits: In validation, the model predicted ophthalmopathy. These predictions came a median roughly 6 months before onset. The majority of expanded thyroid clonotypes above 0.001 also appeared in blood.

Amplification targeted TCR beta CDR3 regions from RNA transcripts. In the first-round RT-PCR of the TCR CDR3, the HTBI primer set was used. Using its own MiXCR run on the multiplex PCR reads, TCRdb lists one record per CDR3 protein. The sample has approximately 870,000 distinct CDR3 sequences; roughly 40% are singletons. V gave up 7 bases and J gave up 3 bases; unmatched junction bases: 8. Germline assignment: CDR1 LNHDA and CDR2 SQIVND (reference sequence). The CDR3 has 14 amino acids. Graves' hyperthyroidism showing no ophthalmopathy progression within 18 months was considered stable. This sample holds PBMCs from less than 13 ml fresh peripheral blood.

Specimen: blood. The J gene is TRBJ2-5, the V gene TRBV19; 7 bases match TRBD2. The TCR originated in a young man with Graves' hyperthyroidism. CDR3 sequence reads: CASTPSAGEETQYF. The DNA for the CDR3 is TGTGCCAGTACACCCTCTGCGGGGGAAGAGACCCAGTACTTC.